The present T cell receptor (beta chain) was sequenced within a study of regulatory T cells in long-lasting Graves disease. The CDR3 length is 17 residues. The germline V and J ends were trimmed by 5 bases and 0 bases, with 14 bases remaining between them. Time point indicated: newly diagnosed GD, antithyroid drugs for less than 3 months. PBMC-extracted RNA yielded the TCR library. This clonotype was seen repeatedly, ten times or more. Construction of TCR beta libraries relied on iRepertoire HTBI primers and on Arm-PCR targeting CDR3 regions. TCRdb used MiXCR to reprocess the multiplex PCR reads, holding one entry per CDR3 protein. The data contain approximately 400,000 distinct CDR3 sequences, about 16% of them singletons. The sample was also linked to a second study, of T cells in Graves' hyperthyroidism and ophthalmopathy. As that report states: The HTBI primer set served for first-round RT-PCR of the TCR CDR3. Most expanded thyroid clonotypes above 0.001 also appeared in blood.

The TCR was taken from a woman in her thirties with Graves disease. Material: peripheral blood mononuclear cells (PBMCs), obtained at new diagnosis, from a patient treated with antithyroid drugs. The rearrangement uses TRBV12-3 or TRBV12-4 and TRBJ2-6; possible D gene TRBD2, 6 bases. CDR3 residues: CASSTRTGSSGANVLTF. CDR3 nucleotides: TGTGCCAGCAGTACCCGTACCGGGAGCTCTGGGGCCAACGTCCTGACTTTC.